Listed below are T cell receptor beta chains from one sample, sequenced in a study of response to subunit inactivated influenza vaccine. TCRdb ran MiXCR on the RT-PCR reads and lists one entry per CDR3 protein. The table lists over 450,000 distinct CDR3 sequences, 10% to 15% of them singletons. The source was PBMCs from blood, collected about 40 days after vaccination. The receptors derive from a man aged 50-60 years who received an inactivated influenza vaccine. Both conserved end residues are part of each CDR3. Fields, in order: J gene, V gene, clone size, D gene, CDR3 protein, CDR3 DNA. A D gene is named only where the DNA matches it firmly. The size of a clone is reported for some rows only, either as once, few or many, or as a class for expanded clones.

TRBJ1-5 | TRBV5-5 | many | . | CASSLGQPNQPQHF | TGTGCCAGCAGCTTGGGACAGCCGAATCAGCCCCAGCATTTT
TRBJ2-7 | TRBV6-1 | few | TRBD1 | CASSTAGTGSYEQYF | TGTGCCAGCAGTACGGCCGGGACAGGGTCCTACGAGCAGTACTTC
TRBJ1-1 | TRBV5-1 | . | . | CASSLGGLEAFF | TGCGCCAGCAGCTTGGGGGGACTTGAAGCTTTCTTT
TRBJ1-5 | TRBV28 | . | . | CASRYSTRKSQPQHF | TGTGCCAGCAGATACTCAACCAGGAAGTCCCAGCCCCAGCATTTT
TRBJ2-5 | TRBV5-6 | many | . | CASSLRTPQETQYF | TGTGCCAGCAGCCTGCGGACGCCTCAAGAGACCCAGTACTTC
TRBJ2-1 | TRBV15 | few | . | CATSRDQSSYNEQFF | TGTGCCACCAGTCGAGACCAAAGCTCCTACAATGAGCAGTTCTTC
TRBJ2-1 | TRBV4-3 | many | . | CASSQDLMGEWNEQFF | TGCGCCAGCAGCCAAGATCTTATGGGGGAGTGGAATGAGCAGTTCTTC
TRBJ2-7 | TRBV6-1 | . | TRBD1 | CASRRQGWSDEQYF | TGTGCCAGCCGAAGACAGGGTTGGTCTGACGAGCAGTACTTC
TRBJ2-1 | TRBV24-1 | many | TRBD2 | CATSDPLPSSGPTNEQFF | TGTGCCACCAGTGACCCACTCCCGTCTAGCGGTCCAACCAATGAGCAGTTCTTC
TRBJ2-7 | TRBV29-1 | few | TRBD2 | CSVVTSGRILEQYF | TGCAGCGTTGTAACTAGCGGGAGAATACTCGAGCAGTACTTC
TRBJ2-3 | TRBV11-3 | few | . | CASSSSDADTQYF | TGTGCCAGCAGCTCCTCGGACGCAGATACGCAGTATTTT
TRBJ2-2 | TRBV6-4 | . | TRBD1 | CASRPHAGVAGGNTGELFF | TGTGCCAGCAGGCCACATGCTGGCGTGGCAGGGGGCAACACCGGGGAGCTGTTTTTT
TRBJ2-1 | TRBV4-3 | few | . | CASSQMPFF | TGCGCCAGCAGCCAAATGCCGTTCTTC
TRBJ2-2 | TRBV12-3/TRBV12-4 | . | . | CATGDTGELFF | TGTGCCACGGGGGACACCGGGGAGCTGTTTTTT
TRBJ2-3 | TRBV20-1 | many | TRBD1 | CSARSLGGQGAADTQYF | TGCAGTGCTAGATCCTTAGGAGGGCAGGGGGCCGCAGATACGCAGTATTTT
TRBJ2-1 | TRBV5-1 | few | . | CASSWGGGPTYNEQFF | TGCGCCAGCAGCTGGGGCGGCGGTCCAACCTACAATGAGCAGTTCTTC
TRBJ2-7 | TRBV7-2 | many | TRBD1 | CASSLAGQGWNEQYF | TGTGCCAGCAGCTTAGCAGGACAGGGTTGGAACGAGCAGTACTTC
TRBJ2-3 | TRBV29-1 | few | . | CSVAKGSPSTDTQYF | TGCAGCGTCGCTAAGGGAAGTCCTAGCACAGATACGCAGTATTTT
TRBJ2-6 | TRBV25-1 | few | TRBD1 | CASSPAPGQGITGANVLTF | TGTGCCAGCAGTCCAGCCCCGGGACAGGGGATCACTGGGGCCAACGTCCTGACTTTC
TRBJ2-1 | TRBV6-2/TRBV6-3 | many | . | CASRYSDLVYEQFF | TGTGCCAGCAGGTACAGCGACTTGGTGTATGAGCAGTTCTTC
TRBJ2-3 | TRBV15 | . | TRBD2 | CATSSGSGSLDTQYF | TGTGCCACCAGCAGCGGGAGCGGGAGTCTCGATACGCAGTATTTT
TRBJ2-7 | TRBV6-5 | many | . | CASSYANAPYEQYF | TGTGCCAGCAGTTACGCTAATGCCCCCTACGAGCAGTACTTC
TRBJ2-1 | TRBV29-1 | . | . | CSAFQQTHNEQFF | TGCAGCGCGTTCCAGCAAACCCACAATGAGCAGTTCTTC
TRBJ1-2 | TRBV29-1 | . | . | CSVGTDYGYTF | TGCAGCGTTGGGACGGATTATGGCTACACCTTC
TRBJ1-1 | TRBV7-2 | few | . | CASTSYGPPGAFF | TGTGCCAGCACCTCATATGGACCCCCTGGAGCTTTCTTT
TRBJ1-6 | TRBV5-1 | few | . | CASSFGHEYNSPLHF | TGCGCCAGCAGCTTCGGACACGAGTATAATTCACCCCTCCACTTT
TRBJ2-1 | TRBV12-3/TRBV12-4 | few | . | CASRLQDSSYNEQFF | TGTGCCAGCAGACTCCAGGATAGCTCCTACAATGAGCAGTTCTTC
TRBJ1-1 | TRBV28 | . | . | CASSSPRGGQTEAFF | TGTGCCAGCAGTTCCCCCCGCGGGGGGCAAACTGAAGCTTTCTTT